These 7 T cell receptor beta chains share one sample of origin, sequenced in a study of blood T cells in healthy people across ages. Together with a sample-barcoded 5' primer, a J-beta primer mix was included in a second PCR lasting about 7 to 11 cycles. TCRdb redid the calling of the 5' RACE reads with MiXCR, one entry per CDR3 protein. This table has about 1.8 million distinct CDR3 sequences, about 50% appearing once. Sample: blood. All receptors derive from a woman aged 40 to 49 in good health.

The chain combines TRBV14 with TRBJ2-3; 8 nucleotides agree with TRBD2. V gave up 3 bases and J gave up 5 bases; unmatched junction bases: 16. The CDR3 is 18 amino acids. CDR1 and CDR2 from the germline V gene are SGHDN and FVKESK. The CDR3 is CASSHTLLRGGLLDTQYF. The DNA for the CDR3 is TGTGCCAGCAGCCACACTCTTCTCCGGGGGGGCCTCTTAGATACGCAGTATTTT.

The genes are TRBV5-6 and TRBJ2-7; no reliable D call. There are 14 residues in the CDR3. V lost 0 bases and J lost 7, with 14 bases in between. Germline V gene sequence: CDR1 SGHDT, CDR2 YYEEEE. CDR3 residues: CASSLVGTPAEQYF. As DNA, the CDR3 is TGTGCCAGCAGCTTGGTAGGTACTCCCGCGGAGCAGTACTTC.

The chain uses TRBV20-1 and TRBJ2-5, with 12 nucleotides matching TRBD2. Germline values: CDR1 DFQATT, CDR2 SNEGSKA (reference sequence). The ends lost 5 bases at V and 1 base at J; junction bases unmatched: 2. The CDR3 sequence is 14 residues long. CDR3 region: CSAGGLAGQETQYF. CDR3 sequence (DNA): TGCAGTGCTGGGGGACTAGCGGGCCAAGAGACCCAGTACTTC.

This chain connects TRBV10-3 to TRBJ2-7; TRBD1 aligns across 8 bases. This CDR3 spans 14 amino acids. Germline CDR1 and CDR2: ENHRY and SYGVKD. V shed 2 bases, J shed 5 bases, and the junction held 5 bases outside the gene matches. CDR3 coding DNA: TGTGCCATCAGTGAGGCCCAGGGGGCCCACGAGCAGTACTTC. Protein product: CAISEAQGAHEQYF.

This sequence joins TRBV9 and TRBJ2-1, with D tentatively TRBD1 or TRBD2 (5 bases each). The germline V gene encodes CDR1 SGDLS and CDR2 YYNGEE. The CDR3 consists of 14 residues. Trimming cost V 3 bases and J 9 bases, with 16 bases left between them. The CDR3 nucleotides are TGTGCCAGCAGCGGGGGGATCGAATGGGGTGAGCAGTTCTTC. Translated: CASSGGIEWGEQFF.

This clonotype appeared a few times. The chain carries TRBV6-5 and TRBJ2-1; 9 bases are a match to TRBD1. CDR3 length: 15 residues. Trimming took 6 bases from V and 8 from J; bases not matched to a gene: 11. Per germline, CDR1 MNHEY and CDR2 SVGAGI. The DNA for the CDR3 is TGTGCCAGCAGCCCGCCGGGACAGGGTAGGGATGAGCAGTTCTTC. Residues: CASSPPGQGRDEQFF.

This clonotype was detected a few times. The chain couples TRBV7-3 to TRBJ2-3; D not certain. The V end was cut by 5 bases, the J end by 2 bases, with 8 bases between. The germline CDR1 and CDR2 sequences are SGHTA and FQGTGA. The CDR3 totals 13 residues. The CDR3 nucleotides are TGTGCCAGCAGCCGTAGTTACACAGATACGCAGTATTTT. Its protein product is CASSRSYTDTQYF.